This T cell receptor beta chain was obtained from a study of cytomegalovirus exposure and HLA in healthy donors. Study conclusions and caveats: Analysis performed later found 16,000 or so TCR beta sequences associated with HLA alleles at 0.05 false discovery rate. V- and J-gene trimming of TCR beta was linked (in a later analysis) to a missense DCLRE1C variant.

The PCR had 60 Vbeta and 13 Jbeta primers. Original handling: Among the unique TCR beta chains that a later analysis counted, about 85 million in all, about 11 million were shared. Profiled with immunoSEQ multiplex PCR; TCRdb holds only in-frame clones, not every one. D and trimming come from the DNA, and the V and J calls and clone size come from that table. The table records 200,000 or so clones, 82% of them present only once. This clone was observed once. Its antigen remains unidentified. The CDR3 length is 15 residues. V shed 0 bases, J shed 2 bases, and the junction held 4 bases outside the gene matches. CDR1 and CDR2 from the germline V gene are SGDLS and YYNGEE.

The TCR comes from a boy younger than 10 in good health and CMV-seronegative. The chain couples TRBV9 to TRBJ2-7; 8 nucleotides match TRBD1. Sequenced input: PBMCs. For the CDR3, the DNA is TGTGCCAGCAGCGTAGGGGAGACAGGGGCCTACGAGCAGTACTTC. This encodes CASSVGETGAYEQYF.